This T cell receptor (beta chain) was identified during a study of control samples from healthy donors and cancer patients. Here immunoSEQ multiplex PCR was the method, and the copy in TCRdb shows in-frame clones only, minus some. The repertoire holds 170,000 or so clones, roughly 94% seen once, with 1.2% to 1.5% in the top ten. This CDR3 comprises 16 residues. The V gene end was trimmed by 5 bases and the J gene end by 2 bases; junction bases not matched to a gene: 8. Per germline, CDR1 SGHTA and CDR2 FQGNSA. Sequencing was performed on blood. The rearrangement links TRBV7-2 to TRBJ2-3; TRBD1 matches at 9 bases. The receptor was isolated from a woman younger than 30 in good health. CDR3 residues: CASSPGQGVVTDTQYF. The CDR3 nucleotides are TGTGCCAGCAGCCCGGGACAGGGTGTGGTCACAGATACGCAGTATTTT. Variable domain in full (rest from reference TRBV7-2 and TRBJ2-3): GAGVSQSPSNKVTEKGKDVELRCDPISGHTALYWYRQSLGQGLEFLIYFQGNSAPDKSGLPSDRFSAERTGGSVSTLTIQRTQQEDSAVYLCASSPGQGVVTDTQYFGPGTRLTVL.